This passage covers 19 T cell receptor beta chains from one sample sequenced in a study of blood T cell repertoires in COVID-19 (TCRdb year 2020). The protocol used for the library was the immunoSEQ multiplex PCR assay. This immuneACCESS table, as held by TCRdb, lists in-frame sequences with V and J called but not all clones. Of the missing ones, under half trace to an unresolved V gene in checked studies; the others have no known cause. Recorded for this sample are roughly 170,000 clones; around 80% of them occurred a single time. Approximately 7.1% of the sample lies in the top ten. Sequencing was carried out using peripheral blood. The source is a human donor in a cohort sampled during active COVID-19.

The J gene is TRBJ1-2, the V gene TRBV29-1, with D possibly matching TRBD1 (5 bases). The ends were cut back, 6 bases at V and 10 bases at J, with 12 bases in the middle. Per germline, CDR1 SQVTM and CDR2 ANQGSEA. This CDR3 has 10 residues. Written as DNA, the CDR3 is TGCAGCGTCAGGGAGGAGGACTACACCTTC. Translated: CSVREEDYTF.

This chain joins TRBV27 and TRBJ1-2, with D perhaps matching TRBD1 (6 bases). From germline, CDR1 is MNHEY and CDR2 SMNVEV (reference sequence). The CDR3 extends over 13 amino acids. The ends were cut back, 6 bases at V and 8 bases at J, with 16 bases in the middle. Here the CDR3 DNA reads TGTGCCAGCAGGTCCAGGGGAGGGAAAGGCTACACCTTC. Translation gives CASRSRGGKGYTF.

The chain is built from TRBV5-3 and TRBJ1-3, with D uncertain. TRBV5-3 is sorted into the ORF group, with uncertain function. This CDR3 spans 14 amino acids. V lost 1 base and J lost 4, with 9 bases in between. The CDR3 loop is CARSLQREGNTIYF. The CDR3 region has the DNA TGTGCCAGAAGCTTGCAGAGGGAAGGAAACACCATATATTTT.

The chain joins TRBV6-5 to TRBJ2-7; possible D gene TRBD2, 6 bases. Germline V CDR1 and CDR2: MNHEY, SVGAGI. The CDR3 has 13 amino acids. The ends were cut back, 5 bases at V and 4 bases at J, with 12 bases in the middle. The CDR3 region has the DNA TGTGCCAGCAGTACGACTAGTTCGTACGAGCAGTACTTC. Its translation: CASSTTSSYEQYF.

Here the CDR3 reads CASSMSNQETQYF. For the CDR3, the DNA is TGTGCCAGTAGTATGAGCAACCAAGAGACCCAGTACTTC. The chain couples TRBV19 to TRBJ2-5; no firm D call. This CDR3 contains 13 residues. V dropped 3 bases and J dropped 0 bases, with 5 bases sitting between them. CDR1 is LNHDA, CDR2 SQIVND, per germline (reference sequence).

This rearrangement joins TRBV14 to TRBJ2-7; D uncertain. Per the germline V gene, CDR1 is SGHDN and CDR2 is FVKESK. The CDR3 length is 14 residues. Trimming took off 0 bases at V and 6 bases at J, with 12 bases between the two ends. CDR3 nucleotides: TGTGCCAGCAGCCAAGATTTCTCGGGTCGCGAGCAGTACTTC. Amino acids: CASSQDFSGREQYF.

Concerning this clone itself: Within the sample, other DNA sequences also encode this same CDR3. V is TRBV30 and J is TRBJ1-5; unclear D gene. V was shortened by 0 bases and J by 4 bases, with 7 bases between the two germline ends. This CDR3 is built from 13 residues. Per germline, CDR1 GTSNPN and CDR2 SVGIG (reference sequence). CDR3 sequence (DNA): TGTGCCTGGAGTGTACGGGGTAATCAGCCCCAGCATTTT. The encoded protein is CAWSVRGNQPQHF.

This chain uses TRBV3-1 (or the pseudogene TRBV3-2) with TRBJ2-1; D not resolved. This CDR3 contains 12 residues. Germline lookup yields CDR1 LGHDT and CDR2 YNNKEL (reference sequence). The ends were cut back, 5 bases at V and 8 bases at J, with 10 bases in the middle. The CDR3 loop is CASSSRRDEQFF. The CDR3 DNA reads TGTGCCAGCAGCTCAAGACGGGATGAGCAGTTCTTC.

The gene calls are TRBV4-2 and TRBJ1-2; unclear D gene. Germline V gene data show CDR1 as LGHNA and CDR2 as YNFKEQ. Deletions cut 4 bases from V and 4 bases from J, with 16 bases between. The length of the CDR3 is 15 residues. The CDR3 nucleotides read TGTGCCAGCAGCCCGGGTGTAAACACCCCCTATGGCTACACCTTC. Residues: CASSPGVNTPYGYTF.

The chain couples TRBV6-5 to TRBJ2-7; 7 bases are shared with TRBD1. From germline, CDR1 is MNHEY and CDR2 SVGAGI. The CDR3 has 14 residues. Germline trimming cut 6 bases from V and 3 bases from J; bases unmatched to any gene: 8. In nucleotides, the CDR3 is TGTGCCAGCAGCCCCGGGGACAGACACTACGAGCAGTACTTC. This encodes CASSPGDRHYEQYF.

V gene TRBV5-1 combines with J gene TRBJ1-2; the D gene is possibly TRBD1 (5 bases). The ends were cut back, 3 bases at V and 1 base at J, with 7 bases in the middle. The CDR3 is made up of 13 amino acids. Germline assignment: CDR1 SGHRS and CDR2 YFSETQ. The CDR3 here is CASSSTVNYGYTF. The CDR3 DNA reads TGCGCCAGCAGCTCGACAGTTAACTATGGCTACACCTTC.

The rearrangement joins TRBV5-1 to TRBJ2-5; D remains unclear. Germline lookup yields CDR1 SGHRS and CDR2 YFSETQ. The ends were cut back, 0 bases at V and 1 base at J, with 4 bases in the middle. The CDR3 runs to 13 residues. DNA of the CDR3: TGCGCCAGCAGCTTGGAAGCCCAAGAGACCCAGTACTTC. As protein: CASSLEAQETQYF.

The genes are TRBV3-1 (or the pseudogene TRBV3-2) and TRBJ2-5, with D tentatively TRBD1 (6 bases). The V gene lost 4 bases and the J gene lost 0 bases, with 18 bases spanning the gap. This CDR3 contains 17 residues. Germline assignment: CDR1 LGHDT and CDR2 YNNKEL (reference sequence). The CDR3 spells CASSPSGTNKYQETQYF. The CDR3 DNA is TGTGCCAGCAGCCCCTCCGGGACAAATAAATACCAAGAGACCCAGTACTTC.

The gene calls are TRBV7-7 and TRBJ2-3; TRBD2 matches at 7 bases. CDR1 is SSHAT and CDR2 is FNYEAQ in the germline V gene (reference sequence). The CDR3 sequence is 15 residues long. The V gene end was trimmed by 5 bases and the J gene end by 6 bases; junction bases not matched to a gene: 11. This CDR3 reads CASSPAGQGGDTQYF. The CDR3, as DNA: TGTGCCAGCAGCCCCGCCGGGCAGGGAGGGGATACGCAGTATTTT.

The chain recombines TRBV5-1 with TRBJ2-1, with 11 bases that match TRBD2. The CDR3 covers 16 residues. V dropped 1 base and J dropped 9; count of bases not matched to a gene: 9. In germline, CDR1 is SGHRS, CDR2 YFSETQ. The CDR3 reads CASSLPLAGAHSEQFF. In nucleotides, the CDR3 is TGCGCCAGCAGCTTGCCACTAGCGGGGGCCCACAGTGAGCAGTTCTTC.

The chain recombines TRBV5-4 with TRBJ2-3; D not resolved. Looked up from germline, CDR1 is SGHNT and CDR2 is YYREEE (reference sequence). The CDR3 sequence is 13 residues long. Trimming left V 2 bases short and J 0 bases short, with 4 bases between. The CDR3: CASSFQSTDTQYF. The CDR3 DNA follows: TGTGCCAGCAGCTTTCAGAGCACAGATACGCAGTATTTT.

In this sample, this clone turned up a few times. The chain is built from TRBV7-8 and TRBJ1-1; 7 bases fit TRBD1. After removal of 5 bases from V and 2 bases from J, the junction contained 5 bases not matched to a gene. The CDR3 sequence is 14 residues long. Germline loops: CDR1 SGHVS, CDR2 FQNEAQ. This CDR3 is CASSPRDSNTEAFF. The CDR3, as DNA: TGTGCCAGCAGCCCGCGGGACAGCAACACTGAAGCTTTCTTT.

This clone was seen a few times. The chain joins TRBV5-6 to TRBJ1-1, with D maybe TRBD1 (6 bases). The CDR3 contains 12 residues. Trimming stripped 4 bases from V and 11 bases from J, with 15 bases between. Germline CDR1 and CDR2: SGHDT and YYEEEE. The CDR3 DNA is TGTGCCAGCAGCCTGGGGGACATGACGGCTTTCTTT. It is translated as CASSLGDMTAFF.

The chain links TRBV10-1 to TRBJ2-5, with D maybe TRBD1 (5 bases). V was pared by 6 bases and J by 1 base, with 15 bases between. The CDR3 is 15 amino acids. Germline V gives CDR1 WNHNN, CDR2 SYGVQD (reference sequence). The CDR3 is CASRGIGRAQETQYF. In DNA form, the CDR3 reads TGCGCCAGCAGAGGTATAGGCAGGGCCCAAGAGACCCAGTACTTC.